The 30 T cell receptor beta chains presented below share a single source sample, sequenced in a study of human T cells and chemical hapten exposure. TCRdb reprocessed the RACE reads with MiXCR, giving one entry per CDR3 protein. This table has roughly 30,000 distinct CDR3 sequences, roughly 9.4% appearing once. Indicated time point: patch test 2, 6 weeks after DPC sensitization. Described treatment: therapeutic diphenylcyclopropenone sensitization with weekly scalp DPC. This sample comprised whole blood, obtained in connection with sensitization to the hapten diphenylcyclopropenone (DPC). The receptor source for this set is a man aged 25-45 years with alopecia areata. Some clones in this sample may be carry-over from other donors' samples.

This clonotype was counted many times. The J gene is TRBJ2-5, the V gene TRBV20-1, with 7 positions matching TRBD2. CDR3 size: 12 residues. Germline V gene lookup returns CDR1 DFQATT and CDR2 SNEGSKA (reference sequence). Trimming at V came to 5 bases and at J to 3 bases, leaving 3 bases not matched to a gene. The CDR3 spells CSAQRDKETQYF. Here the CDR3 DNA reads TGCAGTGCTCAGCGGGATAAAGAGACCCAGTACTTC.

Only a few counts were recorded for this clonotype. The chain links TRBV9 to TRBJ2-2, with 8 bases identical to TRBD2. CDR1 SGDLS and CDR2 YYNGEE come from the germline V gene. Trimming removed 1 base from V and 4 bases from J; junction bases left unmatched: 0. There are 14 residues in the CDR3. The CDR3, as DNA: TGTGCCAGCAGCGTAACTAGCGGCACCGGGGAGCTGTTTTTT. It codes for CASSVTSGTGELFF. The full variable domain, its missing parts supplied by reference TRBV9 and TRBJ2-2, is DSGVTQTPKHLITATGQRVTLRCSPRSGDLSVYWYQQSLDQGLQFLIQYYNGEERAKGNILERFSAQQFPDLHSELNLSSLELGDSALYFCASSVTSGTGELFFGEGSRLTVL.

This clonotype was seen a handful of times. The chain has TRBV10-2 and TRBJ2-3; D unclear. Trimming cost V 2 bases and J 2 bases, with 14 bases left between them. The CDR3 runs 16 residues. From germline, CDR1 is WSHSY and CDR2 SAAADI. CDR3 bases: TGCGCCAGCAGTGAGAATCCACCGAGACTCACAGATACGCAGTATTTT. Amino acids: CASSENPPRLTDTQYF.

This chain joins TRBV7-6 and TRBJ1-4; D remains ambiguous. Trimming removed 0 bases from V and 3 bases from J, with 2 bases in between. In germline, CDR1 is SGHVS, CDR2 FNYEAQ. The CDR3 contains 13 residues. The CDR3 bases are TGTGCCAGCAGCTTAGCCTCTAATGAAAAACTGTTTTTT. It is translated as CASSLASNEKLFF.

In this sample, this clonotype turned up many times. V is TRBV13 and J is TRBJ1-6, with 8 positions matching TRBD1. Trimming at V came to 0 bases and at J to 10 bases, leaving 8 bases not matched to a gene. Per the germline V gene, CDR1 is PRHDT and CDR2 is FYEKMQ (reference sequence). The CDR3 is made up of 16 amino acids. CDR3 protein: CASSLGTGAFGSPLHF. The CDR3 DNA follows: TGTGCCAGCAGCTTAGGGACAGGGGCGTTCGGCTCACCCCTCCACTTT.

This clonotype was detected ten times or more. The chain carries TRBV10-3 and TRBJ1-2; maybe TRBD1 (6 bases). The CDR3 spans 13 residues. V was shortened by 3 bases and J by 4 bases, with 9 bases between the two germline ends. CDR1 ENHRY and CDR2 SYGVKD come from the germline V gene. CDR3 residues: CAISDGGGYGYTF. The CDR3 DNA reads TGTGCCATCAGTGACGGGGGCGGCTATGGCTACACCTTC.

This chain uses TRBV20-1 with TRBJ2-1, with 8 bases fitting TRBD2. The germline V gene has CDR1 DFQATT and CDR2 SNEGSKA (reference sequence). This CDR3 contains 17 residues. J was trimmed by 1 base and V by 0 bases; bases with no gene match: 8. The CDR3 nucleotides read TGCAGTGCTAGAGACGCTACCGGACTAGCTTCCTACAATGAGCAGTTCTTC. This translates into CSARDATGLASYNEQFF.

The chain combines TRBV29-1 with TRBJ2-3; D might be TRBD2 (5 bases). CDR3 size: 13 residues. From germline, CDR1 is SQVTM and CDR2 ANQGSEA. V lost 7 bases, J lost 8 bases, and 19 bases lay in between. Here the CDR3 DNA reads TGCAGCGGCCGGGATCCAGTGTCCTTTACGCAGTATTTT. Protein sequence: CSGRDPVSFTQYF.

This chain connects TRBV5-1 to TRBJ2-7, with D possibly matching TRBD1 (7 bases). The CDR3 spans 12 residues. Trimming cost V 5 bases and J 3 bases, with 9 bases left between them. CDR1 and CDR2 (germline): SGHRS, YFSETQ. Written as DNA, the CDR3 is TGCGCCAGCAGGCGGGACAGCTACGAGCAGTACTTC. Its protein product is CASRRDSYEQYF.

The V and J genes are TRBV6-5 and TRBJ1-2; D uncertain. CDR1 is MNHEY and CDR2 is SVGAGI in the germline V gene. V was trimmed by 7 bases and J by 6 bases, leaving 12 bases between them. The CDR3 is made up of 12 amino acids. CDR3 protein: CASNGRYDGYTF. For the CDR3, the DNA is TGTGCCAGCAACGGCAGATACGATGGCTACACCTTC.

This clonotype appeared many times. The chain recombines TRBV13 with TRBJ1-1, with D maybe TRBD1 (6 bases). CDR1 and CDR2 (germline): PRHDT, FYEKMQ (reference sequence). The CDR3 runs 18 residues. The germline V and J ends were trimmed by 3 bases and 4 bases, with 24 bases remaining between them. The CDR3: CASSFRYGYGGGGTEAFF. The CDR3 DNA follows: TGTGCCAGCAGCTTTAGGTATGGGTATGGGGGCGGAGGCACTGAAGCTTTCTTT.

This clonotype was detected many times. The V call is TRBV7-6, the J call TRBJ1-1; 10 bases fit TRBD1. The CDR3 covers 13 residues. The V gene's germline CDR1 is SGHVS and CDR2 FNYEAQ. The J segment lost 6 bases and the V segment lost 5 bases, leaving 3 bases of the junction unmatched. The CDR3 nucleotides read TGTGCCAGCAGCAGACAGGGGGCGTCTGAAGCTTTCTTT. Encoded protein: CASSRQGASEAFF.

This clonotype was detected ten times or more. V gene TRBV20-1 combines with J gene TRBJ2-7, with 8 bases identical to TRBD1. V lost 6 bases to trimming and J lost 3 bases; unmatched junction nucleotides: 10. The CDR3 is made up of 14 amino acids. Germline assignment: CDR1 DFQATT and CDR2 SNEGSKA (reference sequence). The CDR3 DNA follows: TGCAGTGCCCGAGTTGGGACAGGCAACTACGAGCAGTACTTC. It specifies CSARVGTGNYEQYF.

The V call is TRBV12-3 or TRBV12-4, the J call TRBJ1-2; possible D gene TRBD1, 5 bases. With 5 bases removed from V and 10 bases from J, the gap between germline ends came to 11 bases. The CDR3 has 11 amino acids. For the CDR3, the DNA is TGTGCCAGCAGTCCCGGGACGCCCTACACCTTC. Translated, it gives CASSPGTPYTF.

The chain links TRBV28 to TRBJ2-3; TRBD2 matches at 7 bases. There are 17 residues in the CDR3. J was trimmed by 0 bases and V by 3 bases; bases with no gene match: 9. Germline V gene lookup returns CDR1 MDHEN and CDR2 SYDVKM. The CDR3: CASSLIGRFTSTDTQYF. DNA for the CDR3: TGTGCCAGCAGTTTGATCGGGAGGTTCACTAGCACAGATACGCAGTATTTT.

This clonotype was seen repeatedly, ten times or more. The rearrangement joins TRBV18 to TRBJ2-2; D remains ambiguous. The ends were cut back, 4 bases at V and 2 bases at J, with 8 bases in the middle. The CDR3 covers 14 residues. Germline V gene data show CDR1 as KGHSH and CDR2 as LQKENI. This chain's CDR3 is CASSLQPNTGELFF. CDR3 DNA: TGTGCCAGCTCACTTCAACCTAACACCGGGGAGCTGTTTTTT.

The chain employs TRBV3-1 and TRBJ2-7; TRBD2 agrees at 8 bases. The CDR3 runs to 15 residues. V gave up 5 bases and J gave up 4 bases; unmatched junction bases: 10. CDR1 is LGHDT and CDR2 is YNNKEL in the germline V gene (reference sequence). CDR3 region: CASSKSGRSQYEQYF. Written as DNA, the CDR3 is TGTGCCAGCAGCAAGAGCGGGAGAAGTCAGTACGAGCAGTACTTC.

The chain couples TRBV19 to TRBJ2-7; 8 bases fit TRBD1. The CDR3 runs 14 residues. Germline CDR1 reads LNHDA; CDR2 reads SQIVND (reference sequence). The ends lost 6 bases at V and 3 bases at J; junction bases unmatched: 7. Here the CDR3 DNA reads TGTGCCAGTAGATCCGGGACAGGAGTCTACGAGCAGTACTTC. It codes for CASRSGTGVYEQYF.

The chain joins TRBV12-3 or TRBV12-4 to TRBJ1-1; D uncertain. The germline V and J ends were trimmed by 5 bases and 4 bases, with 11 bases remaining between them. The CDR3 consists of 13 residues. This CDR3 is CASSPHGITEAFF. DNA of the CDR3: TGTGCCAGCAGTCCCCACGGGATCACTGAAGCTTTCTTT.

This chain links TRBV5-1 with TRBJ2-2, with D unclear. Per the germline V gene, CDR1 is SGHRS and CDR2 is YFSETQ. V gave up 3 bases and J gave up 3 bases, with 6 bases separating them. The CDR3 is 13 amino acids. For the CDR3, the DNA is TGCGCCAGCAGCTCTGCGGACACCGGGGAGCTGTTTTTT. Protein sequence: CASSSADTGELFF. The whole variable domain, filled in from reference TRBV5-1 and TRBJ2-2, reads KAGVTQTPRYLIKTRGQQVTLSCSPISGHRSVSWYQQTPGQGLQFLFEYFSETQRNKGNFPGRFSGRQFSNSRSEMNVSTLELGDSALYLCASSSADTGELFFGEGSRLTVL.

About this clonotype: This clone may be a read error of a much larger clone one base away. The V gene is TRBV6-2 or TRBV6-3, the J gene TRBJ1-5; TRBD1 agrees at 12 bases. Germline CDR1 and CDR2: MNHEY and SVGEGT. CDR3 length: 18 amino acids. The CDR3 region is CASSPRGTGGLSNQAQHF. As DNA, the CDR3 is TGTGCCAGCAGCCCAAGAGGGACAGGGGGCTTGAGCAATCAGGCCCAGCATTTT.

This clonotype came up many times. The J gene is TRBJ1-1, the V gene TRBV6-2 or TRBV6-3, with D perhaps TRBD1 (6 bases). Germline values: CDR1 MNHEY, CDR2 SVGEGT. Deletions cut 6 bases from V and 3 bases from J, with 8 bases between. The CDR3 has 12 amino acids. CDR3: CASRGAYTEAFF. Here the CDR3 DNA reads TGTGCCAGCAGGGGGGCCTACACTGAAGCTTTCTTT.

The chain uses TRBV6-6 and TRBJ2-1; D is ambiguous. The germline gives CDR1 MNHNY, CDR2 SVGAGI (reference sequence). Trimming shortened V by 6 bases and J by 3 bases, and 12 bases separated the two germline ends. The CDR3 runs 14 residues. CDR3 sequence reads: CASSPRQGYNEQFF. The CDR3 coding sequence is TGTGCCAGCAGCCCTAGGCAAGGCTACAATGAGCAGTTCTTC.

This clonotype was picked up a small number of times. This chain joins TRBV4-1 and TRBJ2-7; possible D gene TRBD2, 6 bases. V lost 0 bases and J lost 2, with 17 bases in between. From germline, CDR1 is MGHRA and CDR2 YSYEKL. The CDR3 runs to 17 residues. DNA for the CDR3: TGCGCCAGCAGCCAAGAAAGAGGACGGGGGTCAACCTACGAGCAGTACTTC. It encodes CASSQERGRGSTYEQYF.

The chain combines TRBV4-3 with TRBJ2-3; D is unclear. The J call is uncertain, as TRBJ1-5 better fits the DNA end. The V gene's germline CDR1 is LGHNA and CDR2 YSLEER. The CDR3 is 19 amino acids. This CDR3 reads CASSQEPAATSGWGDTQHF. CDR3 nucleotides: TGCGCCAGCAGCCAAGAGCCCGCCGCGACTAGCGGCTGGGGAGATACGCAGCATTTT.

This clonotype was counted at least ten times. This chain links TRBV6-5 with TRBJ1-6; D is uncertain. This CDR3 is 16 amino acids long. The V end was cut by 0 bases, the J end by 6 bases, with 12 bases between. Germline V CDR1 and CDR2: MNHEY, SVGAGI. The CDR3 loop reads CASSYSFPSLNSPLHF. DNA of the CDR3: TGTGCCAGCAGTTACTCGTTTCCCAGCCTTAATTCACCCCTCCACTTT.

The CDR3 protein is CASSQDGGQVQYF. The CDR3 DNA follows: TGCGCCAGCAGCCAAGATGGCGGACAGGTTCAGTACTTC. The chain employs TRBV4-1 and TRBJ2-7, with TRBD1 matching 7 bases. The CDR3 is made up of 13 amino acids. Trimming took 0 bases from V and 10 from J; bases not matched to a gene: 6. In germline, CDR1 is MGHRA, CDR2 YSYEKL.

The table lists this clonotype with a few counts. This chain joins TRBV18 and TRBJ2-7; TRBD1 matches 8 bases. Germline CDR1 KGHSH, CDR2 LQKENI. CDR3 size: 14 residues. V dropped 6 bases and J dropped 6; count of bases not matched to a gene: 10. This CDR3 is CASSTRTGSREQYF. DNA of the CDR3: TGTGCCAGCTCTACAAGGACAGGGTCCCGCGAGCAGTACTTC.

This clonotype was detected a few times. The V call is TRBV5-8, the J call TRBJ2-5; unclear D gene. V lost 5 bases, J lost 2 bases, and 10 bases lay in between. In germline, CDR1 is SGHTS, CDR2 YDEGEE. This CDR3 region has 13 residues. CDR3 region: CASSFGAQETQYF. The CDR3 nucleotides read TGTGCCAGCAGTTTCGGTGCTCAAGAGACCCAGTACTTC.

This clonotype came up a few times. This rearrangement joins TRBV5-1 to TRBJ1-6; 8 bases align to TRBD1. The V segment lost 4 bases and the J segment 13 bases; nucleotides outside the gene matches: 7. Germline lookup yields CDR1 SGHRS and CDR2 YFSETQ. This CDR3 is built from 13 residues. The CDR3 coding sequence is TGCGCCAGCAGCGTGGACAGGGATGGTCCCCTCCACTTT. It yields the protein CASSVDRDGPLHF.